The sequence of this TCR beta chain was determined in a study of control samples from healthy donors and cancer patients. There are a few counts of this clone. Between the trimmed V and J ends, which lost 4 bases and 0 bases, there was a span of 9 bases. The CDR3 runs to 14 residues. Germline V gene data show CDR1 as LNHDA and CDR2 as SQIVND (reference sequence). The table came from immunoSEQ multiplex PCR; TCRdb's copy has only in-frame clones and leaves some out. Of some 100,000 clones in the sample, 75% to 85% are singletons; the top ten hold about 10%. This clonotype originated in a woman aged 25 to 39 in good health. The chain carries TRBV19 and TRBJ1-1; D not resolved. Sequencing used blood. In nucleotides, the CDR3 is TGTGCCAGTAGTACCACGGCGGTGAACACTGAAGCTTTCTTT. It codes for CASSTTAVNTEAFF. Drawing the rest from reference TRBV19 and TRBJ1-1, the complete variable domain is DGGITQSPKYLFRKEGQNVTLSCEQNLNHDAMYWYRQDPGQGLRLIYYSQIVNDFQKGDIAEGYSVSREKKESFPLTVTSAQKNPTAFYLCASSTTAVNTEAFFGQGTRLTVV.